The 24 T cell receptor beta chains below all came from one sample that was sequenced in a study of T cells in Graves' hyperthyroidism and ophthalmopathy (dated by TCRdb to between 2018 and 2021). The method was multiplex PCR. Sequencing relied on an Illumina HiSeq 2000. The TCR beta CDR3 regions were amplified from RNA transcripts. A first-round RT-PCR of the TCR CDR3 used the HTBI primer set with the Qiagen OneStep RT-PCR kit. TCRdb trimmed public reads at Q25 via fastp, called clones via MiXCR and kept in-frame beta chains. Under each unique CDR3 protein, matching rows form one entry showing the most common genes and DNA. Recorded for this sample are 750,000 to 900,000 distinct CDR3 sequences; about two fifths of them occurred a single time. The ten largest clones capture over 8% of the sample. Sequencing was performed on blood. Receptors were obtained from a man between 18 and 35 years old with Graves' hyperthyroidism.

This clonotype was recorded many times. This chain connects TRBV29-1 to TRBJ2-7; D perhaps matches TRBD1 (6 bases). V was pared by 8 bases and J by 0 bases, with 14 bases between. This CDR3 is 13 amino acids long. Per germline, CDR1 SQVTM and CDR2 ANQGSEA. The CDR3 coding sequence is TGCAGCACCTGGACAGTAAACTCCTACGAGCAGTACTTC. The encoded protein is CSTWTVNSYEQYF.

V and J are TRBV4-1 and TRBJ1-1; D is unclear. Trimming stripped 10 bases from V and 3 bases from J, with 9 bases between. The CDR3 runs to 11 residues. Looked up from germline, CDR1 is MGHRA and CDR2 is YSYEKL. CDR3 nucleotides: TGCGCCATTTGGGCGGACACTGAAGCTTTCTTT. It encodes CAIWADTEAFF.

The chain has TRBV7-9 and TRBJ2-5; 13 nucleotides match TRBD2. The germline V gene encodes CDR1 SEHNR and CDR2 FQNEAQ (reference sequence). Germline trimming cut 4 bases from V and 4 bases from J; bases unmatched to any gene: 6. The CDR3 runs 16 residues. CDR3 nucleotides: TGTGCCAGCAGCTCCCTGACTAGCGGGGGGTTAGAGACCCAGTACTTC. It translates to CASSSLTSGGLETQYF.

The rearrangement joins TRBV7-2 to TRBJ2-5; 9 bases align to TRBD1. This CDR3 region has 16 residues. Germline CDR1 is SGHTA and CDR2 is FQGNSA. V lost 5 bases, J lost 4 bases, and 11 bases stayed unmatched. The CDR3 loop is CASSQERGQGRETQYF. The CDR3 DNA sequence: TGTGCCAGCAGCCAAGAAAGGGGACAGGGAAGAGAGACCCAGTACTTC.

The chain has TRBV20-1 and TRBJ2-6; no reliable D call. Germline V gene sequence: CDR1 DFQATT, CDR2 SNEGSKA (reference sequence). The CDR3 extends over 15 amino acids. V lost 3 bases and J lost 0, with 9 bases in between. The CDR3 DNA sequence: TGCAGTGCTAGCATCGGGCCCTCTGGGGCCAACGTCCTGACTTTC. Protein product: CSASIGPSGANVLTF.

This rearrangement joins TRBV19 to TRBJ2-7, with unresolved D. Germline V lookup: CDR1 LNHDA, CDR2 SQIVND (reference sequence). The CDR3 length is 12 residues. Trimming cost V 8 bases and J 1 base, with 9 bases left between them. The CDR3 nucleotides are TGTGCCAGTGGGATGGGGTCCTACGAGCAGTACTTC. It translates to CASGMGSYEQYF.

This clonotype was detected ten times or more. The chain recombines TRBV7-9 with TRBJ1-1; tentatively, D is TRBD1 (6 bases). Germline V gives CDR1 SEHNR, CDR2 FQNEAQ (reference sequence). V shed 1 base and J shed 1 base, with 13 bases lying between them. The CDR3 sequence is 16 residues long. The CDR3 DNA reads TGTGCCAGCAGCTTAGAAGGGGGAGTCGGGAACACTGAAGCTTTCTTT. Protein product: CASSLEGGVGNTEAFF.

This clonotype was detected a few times. CDR3 residues: CASSPLLMNTEAFF. In DNA, the CDR3 is TGTGCCAGCAGCCCGTTACTAATGAACACTGAAGCTTTCTTT. The chain carries TRBV3-1 and TRBJ1-1; D is ambiguous. V was pared by 4 bases and J by 0 bases, with 9 bases between. The CDR3 loop spans 14 amino acids. The germline CDR1 and CDR2 sequences are LGHDT and YNNKEL (reference sequence).

This chain links TRBV5-5 with TRBJ1-3; D call uncertain. V lost 6 bases and J lost 0, with 7 bases in between. The CDR3 has 13 residues. Germline lookup yields CDR1 SGHKS and CDR2 YYEKEE (reference sequence). CDR3 amino acids: CASNRNSGNTIYF. CDR3 in DNA: TGTGCCAGCAACCGGAACTCTGGAAACACCATATATTTT.

This clonotype was counted at least ten times. This chain joins TRBV14 and TRBJ1-3, with D unresolved. V lost 3 bases to trimming and J lost 0 bases, with 9 bases between them. The CDR3 is 15 amino acids. In germline, CDR1 is SGHDN, CDR2 FVKESK. The CDR3 reads CASSQDGFSGNTIYF. As DNA, the CDR3 is TGTGCCAGCAGCCAGGACGGATTCTCTGGAAACACCATATATTTT.

The J gene is TRBJ2-2, the V gene TRBV9, with TRBD1 matching over 8 bases. The CDR3 is 14 amino acids. Trimming at V came to 0 bases and at J to 8 bases, leaving 3 bases not matched to a gene. Germline assignment: CDR1 SGDLS and CDR2 YYNGEE. The CDR3 here is CASSVVTGGGELFF. The DNA for the CDR3 is TGTGCCAGCAGCGTAGTAACAGGGGGTGGGGAGCTGTTTTTT.

This chain uses TRBV15 with TRBJ1-5; D ambiguous. The germline V and J ends were trimmed by 8 bases and 2 bases, with 13 bases remaining between them. Germline V lookup: CDR1 LNHNV, CDR2 YYDKDF (reference sequence). CDR3 size: 14 residues. CDR3 loop: CATSEVGGNQPQHF. For the CDR3, the DNA is TGTGCCACCTCCGAGGTGGGTGGCAATCAGCCCCAGCATTTT.

Remarks on this clonotype: A much larger clone lies a single base off, so this may be a read error. The chain recombines TRBV10-2 with TRBJ1-2; tentative D call: TRBD1 (5 bases). CDR1 is WSHSY and CDR2 is SAAADI in the germline V gene. The CDR3 spans 14 residues. Here the CDR3 reads CASGDGGAGYGYTF. For the CDR3, the DNA is TGCGCCAGCGGTGATGGGGGAGCGGGATATGGCTACACCTTC.

Comment on this clonotype: At one end the junction does not follow the germline gene, possibly because of a read error. The chain has TRBV7-8 and TRBJ2-5; 9 bases fit TRBD1. The CDR3 contains 15 residues. The germline V gene encodes CDR1 SGHVS and CDR2 FQNEAQ. The CDR3 region is CASSPGTGMVKTQYF. The CDR3 coding sequence is TGCGCCAGCAGCCCCGGGACAGGGATGGTAAAGACCCAGTACTTC.

This clonotype appeared a few times. The chain uses TRBV7-2 and TRBJ2-7, with TRBD2 matching over 7 bases. Germline V gene data show CDR1 as SGHTA and CDR2 as FQGNSA. Unmatched junction bases numbered 8, after V lost 6 bases and J lost 0 bases. The CDR3 consists of 15 residues. As DNA, the CDR3 is TGTGCCAGCAGTCAAAGCGGGATGAGCTCCTACGAGCAGTACTTC. It is translated as CASSQSGMSSYEQYF. The full variable domain, its missing parts supplied by reference TRBV7-2 and TRBJ2-7, is GAGVSQSPSNKVTEKGKDVELRCDPISGHTALYWYRQSLGQGLEFLIYFQGNSAPDKSGLPSDRFSAERTGGSVSTLTIQRTQQEDSAVYLCASSQSGMSSYEQYFGPGTRLTVT.

This clonotype was recorded at least ten times. One junction end disagrees with the germline gene, perhaps due to a read error. V and J are TRBV4-1 and TRBJ2-5, with D possibly being TRBD1 or TRBD2 (5 bases each). The CDR3 is 13 amino acids. Germline V lookup: CDR1 MGHRA, CDR2 YSYEKL. CDR3 in amino acids: CASSQEWGETQYF. CDR3 coding DNA: TGTGCCAGCAGCCAAGAATGGGGGGAGACCCAGTACTTC.

V and J are TRBV4-2 and TRBJ2-6, with D unresolved. V lost 4 bases to trimming and J lost 4 bases, with 14 bases between them. Per germline, CDR1 LGHNA and CDR2 YNFKEQ. CDR3 length equals 16 residues. In DNA form, the CDR3 reads TGTGCCAGCAGCCTCTCCTCAGAGCCCGGGGCCAACGTCCTGACTTTC. Translation: CASSLSSEPGANVLTF.

V and J are TRBV11-1 and TRBJ1-1, with TRBD1 identical over 7 bases. This CDR3 contains 13 residues. Germline V gives CDR1 SGHAT, CDR2 FQDESV (reference sequence). V lost 7 bases and J lost 11; bases outside the gene matches: 13. CDR3 sequence: CASTRQGRYSAFF. CDR3 DNA sequence: TGTGCCAGCACACGACAGGGTCGGTACTCTGCTTTCTTT.

This clonotype was seen at least ten times. The V gene is TRBV6-5, the J gene TRBJ2-5; unclear D gene. The CDR3 contains 10 residues. CDR1 is MNHEY, CDR2 SVGAGI, per germline. Trimming left V 7 bases short and J 5 bases short, with 5 bases between. CDR3 DNA: TGTGCCAGCACTTGGGAGACCCAGTACTTC. The encoded protein is CASTWETQYF.

This sequence joins TRBV29-1 and TRBJ2-2, with a tentative D call TRBD2 (6 bases). Germline assignment: CDR1 SQVTM and CDR2 ANQGSEA. Between the trimmed V and J ends, which lost 5 bases and 7 bases, there was a span of 14 bases. The CDR3 contains 13 residues. The CDR3 region is CSVLTSSNGELFF. Written as DNA, the CDR3 is TGCAGCGTTCTGACTAGTAGCAACGGGGAGCTGTTTTTT.

This clonotype appeared many times. This chain connects TRBV19 to TRBJ1-6; D gene unclear. CDR3 size: 14 residues. The V gene lost 2 bases and the J gene lost 10 bases, with 12 bases spanning the gap. Germline V gene lookup returns CDR1 LNHDA and CDR2 SQIVND (reference sequence). The CDR3 coding sequence is TGTGCCAGTAGTATAAAGGGTTCGGGATCACCCCTCCACTTT. This translates into CASSIKGSGSPLHF.

This clonotype was recorded a few times. The V gene is TRBV6-6, the J gene TRBJ2-7; D might be TRBD1 (5 bases). Between the trimmed V and J ends, which lost 2 bases and 6 bases, there was a span of 14 bases. The CDR3 covers 14 residues. The germline V gene encodes CDR1 MNHNY and CDR2 SVGAGI (reference sequence). CDR3 nucleotide sequence: TGTGCCAGCAGTTACCGCGTCAGGGAAGGCGAGCAGTACTTC. Its protein is CASSYRVREGEQYF.

This clonotype has just a few counts. The J gene is TRBJ1-2, the V gene TRBV7-9; TRBD1 might be the D (6 bases). This CDR3 is 16 amino acids long. Trimming pared 5 bases from V and 4 bases from J, leaving 20 bases between. Germline CDR1 SEHNR, CDR2 FQNEAQ (reference sequence). CDR3 sequence: CASSPMEPGHLYGYTF. CDR3 in DNA: TGTGCCAGCAGCCCGATGGAACCGGGACATCTCTATGGCTACACCTTC.

J is TRBJ2-7 and V is TRBV6-1; 8 bases align to TRBD2. The CDR3 has 13 residues. V shed 6 bases, J shed 4 bases, and the junction held 5 bases outside the gene matches. The germline V gene encodes CDR1 MNHNS and CDR2 SASEGT. The CDR3 nucleotides read TGTGCCAGCAGAGAGCGGGGGTATTACGAGCAGTACTTC. This encodes CASRERGYYEQYF.